Listed here is a single TCR beta chain. This sample stems from a study of Tregs in tolerant kidney transplant recipients. Libraries were prepared by immunoSEQ multiplex PCR; TCRdb keeps only in-frame clonotypes and omits some of them. This sample carries 90,000 to 130,000 clones, almost 90% of them seen once, and the ten largest clones take approximately 0.3%. With 5 bases clipped from V and 0 bases from J, the junction kept 3 bases outside the gene matches. Germline V CDR1 and CDR2: SGHVS, FNYEAQ. CDR3 length: 15 amino acids. Thawed PBMCs were FACS-sorted into unstimulated CD4+CD25+CD127- regulatory T cells, CD4+CD25- non-regulatory cells, CD4 and CD8 cells.

This receptor was taken from a human donor who received a combined kidney and bone marrow transplant. This material consisted of CD4+ T cells from blood, taken before the transplant. V and J are TRBV7-6 and TRBJ1-5; 8 nucleotides line up with TRBD1. The CDR3 region is CASSPGTGSNQPQHF. The CDR3 DNA sequence: TGTGCCAGCAGCCCGGGGACAGGTAGCAATCAGCCCCAGCATTTT.